This T cell receptor beta chain was retrieved from a study of vaccination and CD4 T cells after COVID-19. Looking at the study overall: The convalescents included six males and four females, and among them two were Hispanic while seven were Caucasian.

Trimming removed 7 bases from V and 3 bases from J; junction bases left unmatched: 8. CDR1 MNHEY and CDR2 SMNVEV come from the germline V gene (reference sequence). The CDR3 is made up of 15 amino acids. This clonotype came up a few times. No antigen is known for it. Cultured CD4+ T cell DNA was sequenced using the Oncomine TCR Beta short-read assay. TCRdb ran MiXCR on the PCR reads and lists one entry per CDR3 protein. Among 25,000 to 30,000 distinct CDR3 sequences listed, 36% were seen once. As to time point: late sampling 161 to 241 days after vaccination in a few convalescent patients. The treatment denotes: roughly ten-day PBMC culture with coronavirus spike peptide pools or control peptides (ViraFEST assay). The dates of positive PCR tests extended from March through December 2020 and came before the US Alpha, Beta and Delta variants.

The chain uses TRBV27 and TRBJ2-3, with TRBD1 matching 9 bases. The source of this sequence is a human donor who had recovered from COVID-19. This specimen was CD4+ T cells from blood, cultured in vitro, taken about 7 months after SARS-CoV-2 vaccination. CDR3 coding DNA: TGTGCCAGCAAAAGCGGGACAGGGTCGACAGATACGCAGTATTTT. Its protein is CASKSGTGSTDTQYF.